One and the same sample provided the 18 T cell receptor beta chains below, sequenced in a study of blood T cells in healthy people across ages. The authors ran a second PCR of 7 to 11 cycles using a sample-barcoded 5' primer and a J-beta primer mix. MiXCR, run by TCRdb on the 5' RACE reads, gives a single entry per CDR3 protein. The sample shows 1.5 million to 2 million distinct CDR3 sequences, 40% to 55% of them seen only once. Specimen: blood. These TCRs come from a middle-aged woman in good health.

The sample holds a few counts of this clonotype. The chain combines TRBV29-1 with TRBJ2-1; TRBD1 is a possible D gene (5 bases). Germline lookup yields CDR1 SQVTM and CDR2 ANQGSEA. V lost 2 bases to trimming and J lost 6 bases, with 8 bases between them. This CDR3 comprises 12 residues. CDR3 DNA sequence: TGCAGCGTTGAAACCAGGGTCAATGAGCAGTTCTTC. Translation: CSVETRVNEQFF.

V gene TRBV27 combines with J gene TRBJ2-7; 9 bases map to TRBD1. The DNA end is a closer match to TRBJ2-5, so the J assignment may be wrong. The CDR3 totals 14 residues. Germline V gene sequence: CDR1 MNHEY, CDR2 SMNVEV (reference sequence). The CDR3 region is CASRANRGRGTQYF. CDR3 nucleotide sequence: TGTGCCAGCAGGGCAAACAGGGGGCGCGGGACCCAGTACTTC.

A few counts support this clonotype. The chain combines TRBV5-1 with TRBJ2-5; D unresolved. The germline gives CDR1 SGHRS, CDR2 YFSETQ. Trimming removed 4 bases at V and 2 bases at J, with 12 bases between. This CDR3 has 14 residues. CDR3 nucleotide sequence: TGCGCCAGCAGCACTGGAGAAGCACAAGAGACCCAGTACTTC. Translating it yields CASSTGEAQETQYF.

The rearrangement links TRBV27 to TRBJ2-3, with D possibly being TRBD2 (7 bases). This CDR3 region has 13 residues. Looked up from germline, CDR1 is MNHEY and CDR2 is SMNVEV (reference sequence). V was trimmed by 5 bases and J by 8 bases, leaving 14 bases between them. DNA of the CDR3: TGTGCCAGCAGTGGACTGGCGGGGGCTACGCAGTATTTT. This encodes CASSGLAGATQYF.

This clonotype appeared a few times. The gene calls are TRBV24-1 and TRBJ2-3; no clear D gene. The CDR3 runs to 14 residues. V lost 7 bases to trimming and J lost 1 base, with 11 bases between them. Germline V gene sequence: CDR1 KGHDR, CDR2 SFDVKD. CDR3 in DNA: TGTGCCACCAGAGGAACTCAAGGCACAGATACGCAGTATTTT. It encodes CATRGTQGTDTQYF.

The chain has TRBV3-1 and TRBJ2-5, with a possible D match to TRBD2 (6 bases). CDR1 and CDR2 from the germline V gene are LGHDT and YNNKEL (reference sequence). This CDR3 contains 14 residues. Trimming removed 1 base from V and 5 bases from J, with 11 bases in between. Here the CDR3 reads CASSQGPAGETQYF. The DNA of the CDR3 is TGTGCCAGCAGCCAAGGTCCCGCGGGGGAGACCCAGTACTTC.

In its sample, this clonotype was seen a few times. The rearrangement uses TRBV7-9 and TRBJ1-5; a possible D gene is TRBD1 (5 bases). With 5 bases removed from V and 0 bases from J, the gap between germline ends came to 11 bases. CDR1 and CDR2 (germline): SEHNR, FQNEAQ (reference sequence). This CDR3 is 15 amino acids long. The CDR3: CASSPGTYSNQPQHF. The CDR3 region has the DNA TGTGCCAGCAGCCCAGGGACTTATAGCAATCAGCCCCAGCATTTT.

This clonotype was recorded a few times. This chain connects TRBV10-3 to TRBJ2-7, with a tentative D call TRBD2 (6 bases). In germline, CDR1 is ENHRY, CDR2 SYGVKD. The CDR3 sequence is 12 residues long. The V gene lost 7 bases and the J gene lost 3 bases, with 10 bases spanning the gap. CDR3 DNA: TGTGCCATCACGCCCGGGGGCTACGAGCAGTACTTC. This gives the protein CAITPGGYEQYF.

The chain employs TRBV28 and TRBJ2-1, with 8 nucleotides matching TRBD2. V trimming: 2 bases; J trimming: 3 bases; junction bases outside the gene matches: 3. CDR1 and CDR2 from the germline V gene are MDHEN and SYDVKM. The CDR3 has 15 amino acids. The CDR3, as DNA: TGTGCCAGCAGTTTACTTAGCGGGGTCTACAATGAGCAGTTCTTC. Translation gives CASSLLSGVYNEQFF.

The rearrangement links TRBV6-5 to TRBJ2-4; 8 nucleotides agree with TRBD1. The J call may be mistaken, given a closer DNA end match to TRBJ2-7. The germline V gene encodes CDR1 MNHEY and CDR2 SVGAGI. The CDR3 consists of 16 residues. The CDR3 here is CASSYRWTGRVDEQYF. Here the CDR3 DNA reads TGTGCCAGCAGTTACCGGTGGACAGGGCGAGTAGACGAGCAGTACTTC.

This chain uses TRBV4-3 with TRBJ2-1, with D maybe TRBD2 (6 bases). This CDR3 has 19 residues. Germline V gene sequence: CDR1 LGHNA, CDR2 YSLEER. V lost 0 bases and J lost 3, with 21 bases in between. In DNA form, the CDR3 reads TGCGCCAGCAGCCAAGAGCGGAACTGGGGGGTTGGTAGCTACAATGAGCAGTTCTTC. This gives the protein CASSQERNWGVGSYNEQFF.

J is TRBJ2-1 and V is TRBV9; 11 bases agree with TRBD2. The CDR3 extends over 19 amino acids. V lost 4 bases, J lost 0 bases, and 12 bases stayed unmatched. Germline CDR1 reads SGDLS; CDR2 reads YYNGEE. The CDR3 region has the DNA TGTGCCAGCAGCCCTTTCCCCCGGCTAGCGGGGGGCTCCTACAATGAGCAGTTCTTC. Its translation: CASSPFPRLAGGSYNEQFF.

The chain is built from TRBV9 and TRBJ1-1; TRBD1 matches 8 bases. This CDR3 spans 13 amino acids. Germline assignment: CDR1 SGDLS and CDR2 YYNGEE. V gave up 5 bases and J gave up 5 bases; unmatched junction bases: 5. In DNA, the CDR3 is TGTGCCAGCAGGGACAGGGTGGGAACTGAAGCTTTCTTT. As protein: CASRDRVGTEAFF.

This clonotype was found once. The V call is TRBV20-1, the J call TRBJ1-4; 10 nucleotides agree with TRBD1. The CDR3 runs 14 residues. V was pared by 4 bases and J by 7 bases, with 6 bases of the junction left unmatched. Germline V gives CDR1 DFQATT, CDR2 SNEGSKA (reference sequence). The CDR3 is CSATRTGGFEKLFF. CDR3 DNA sequence: TGCAGTGCTACGAGGACAGGGGGGTTTGAAAAACTGTTTTTT.

This clonotype was seen once. An end of the junction differs from the germline gene, which may be a read error. The gene calls are TRBV20-1 and TRBJ2-5, with a weak D call TRBD1 (6 bases). The CDR3 length is 15 residues. Germline V CDR1 and CDR2: DFQATT, SNEGSKA (reference sequence). The CDR3 spells CGARPPDRRQETQYF. In DNA form, the CDR3 reads TGCGGTGCTAGACCCCCAGACAGGAGGCAAGAGACCCAGTACTTC.

This clonotype appeared once. The chain combines TRBV3-1 with TRBJ2-5; D uncertain. The CDR3 totals 15 residues. V was trimmed by 0 bases and J by 5 bases, leaving 13 bases between them. The germline V gene has CDR1 LGHDT and CDR2 YNNKEL (reference sequence). The CDR3, as DNA: TGTGCCAGCAGCCAAGACCCCGCGGAGAGGGAGACCCAGTACTTC. Translated: CASSQDPAERETQYF.

The V and J genes are TRBV20-1 and TRBJ2-1; TRBD2 aligns across 11 bases. CDR1 DFQATT and CDR2 SNEGSKA come from the germline V gene (reference sequence). CDR3 length: 16 amino acids. V gave up 2 bases and J gave up 6 bases; unmatched junction bases: 9. Here the CDR3 DNA reads TGCAGTGCTAGATATAGCGGGGGGGCCTGGGGCAATGAGCAGTTCTTC. Protein: CSARYSGGAWGNEQFF.

The chain is built from TRBV28 and TRBJ2-3; D remains ambiguous. This CDR3 contains 12 residues. CDR1 is MDHEN and CDR2 is SYDVKM in the germline V gene. Between the trimmed V and J ends, which lost 8 bases and 2 bases, there was a span of 8 bases. The CDR3 nucleotides read TGTGCCAGCGCAGAAAACACAGATACGCAGTATTTT. Amino acid sequence: CASAENTDTQYF.